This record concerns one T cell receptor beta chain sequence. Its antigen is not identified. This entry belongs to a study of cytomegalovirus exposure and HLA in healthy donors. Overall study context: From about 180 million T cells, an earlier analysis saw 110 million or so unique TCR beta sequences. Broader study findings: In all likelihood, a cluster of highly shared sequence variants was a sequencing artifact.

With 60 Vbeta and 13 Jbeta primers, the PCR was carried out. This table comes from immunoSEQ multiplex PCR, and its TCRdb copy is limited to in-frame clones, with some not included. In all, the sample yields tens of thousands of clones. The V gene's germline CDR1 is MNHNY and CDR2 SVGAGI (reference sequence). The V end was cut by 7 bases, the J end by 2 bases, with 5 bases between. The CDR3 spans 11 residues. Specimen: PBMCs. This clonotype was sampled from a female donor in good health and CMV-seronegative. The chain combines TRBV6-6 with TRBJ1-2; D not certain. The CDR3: CASTSNYGYTF. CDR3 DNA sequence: TGTGCCAGCACAAGCAACTATGGCTACACCTTC.